The 32 T cell receptor beta chains given below trace back to one sample, sequenced in a study of blood T cell repertoires in COVID-19. Produced via immunoSEQ multiplex PCR; TCRdb's table is partial and in-frame only. The sample shows around 97,000 clones, around 88% of them seen only once. The source material was peripheral blood. The source is a human donor in a cohort sampled during active COVID-19.

The DNA for the CDR3 is TGCGCCAGCAGCTTAAGGACGGGATCCTACAATGAGCAGTTCTTC. Amino acid sequence: CASSLRTGSYNEQFF. The chain couples TRBV5-1 to TRBJ2-1, with a tentative D call TRBD2 (5 bases). The CDR3 loop spans 15 amino acids. Trimming shortened V by 2 bases and J by 1 base, and 10 bases separated the two germline ends. Germline V CDR1 and CDR2: SGHRS, YFSETQ.

This chain connects TRBV7-2 to TRBJ2-4; TRBD2 aligns across 7 bases. CDR3 length: 14 amino acids. The germline gives CDR1 SGHTA, CDR2 FQGNSA. The V gene end was trimmed by 5 bases and the J gene end by 8 bases; junction bases not matched to a gene: 9. CDR3 sequence: CASSETGGGYIQYF. CDR3 DNA: TGTGCCAGCAGCGAGACGGGAGGCGGTTACATTCAGTACTTC.

This chain connects TRBV12-2 to TRBJ2-3; TRBD2, as called in the table, went unchecked against the DNA. TRBV12-2 is a recognized pseudogene. The CDR3 spans 15 residues. CDR3 DNA sequence: TGTGCAAGTCGCCGAGCCCTGACTGGTACAGATACGCAGTATTTT. This sequence encodes CASRRALTGTDTQYF.

The V call is TRBV18, the J call TRBJ1-2; TRBD1 agrees at 10 bases. The CDR3 is 15 amino acids. V shed 1 base and J 1 base; nucleotides not matched to a gene: 0. In germline, CDR1 is KGHSH, CDR2 LQKENI. The CDR3 region is CASSPRDRGNYGYTF. CDR3 sequence (DNA): TGTGCCAGCTCACCACGGGACAGGGGTAACTATGGCTACACCTTC.

The DNA for the CDR3 is TGTGCCAGCAGCTCCGGGGGGAGCTATGGCTACACCTTC. Translating it yields CASSSGGSYGYTF. The V and J genes are TRBV5-5 and TRBJ1-2; D is perhaps TRBD1 (5 bases). The germline V gene encodes CDR1 SGHKS and CDR2 YYEKEE (reference sequence). This CDR3 contains 13 residues. Trimming pared 3 bases from V and 4 bases from J, leaving 10 bases between.

The chain recombines TRBV7-3 with TRBJ1-6, with 7 bases identical to TRBD1. There are 18 residues in the CDR3. With 4 bases clipped from V and 0 bases from J, the junction kept 9 bases outside the gene matches. The germline CDR1 and CDR2 sequences are SGHTA and FQGTGA. CDR3 DNA sequence: TGTGCCAGCAGCTCCCGGGACAGAGATAGCTCCTATAATTCACCCCTCCACTTT. This codes for CASSSRDRDSSYNSPLHF.

The chain combines TRBV27 with TRBJ2-5; D might be TRBD2 (5 bases). The CDR3 covers 14 residues. Trimming cost V 3 bases and J 5 bases, with 13 bases left between them. The germline CDR1 and CDR2 sequences are MNHEY and SMNVEV (reference sequence). The CDR3 reads CASSFPGDGETQYF. Here the CDR3 DNA reads TGTGCCAGCAGTTTCCCCGGGGATGGGGAGACCCAGTACTTC.

The chain has TRBV18 and TRBJ2-1; 10 nucleotides agree with TRBD2. Per germline, CDR1 KGHSH and CDR2 LQKENI. This CDR3 is built from 17 residues. V was pared by 1 base and J by 9 bases, with 12 bases of the junction left unmatched. CDR3 DNA sequence: TGTGCCAGCTCACCACAATCCTCCAGCGGGGGGGTAAGTGAGCAGTTCTTC. This sequence encodes CASSPQSSSGGVSEQFF.

The V and J genes are TRBV3-1 (or the pseudogene TRBV3-2) and TRBJ2-7; 8 nucleotides match TRBD1. This CDR3 region has 15 residues. The V gene's germline CDR1 is LGHDT and CDR2 YNNKEL (reference sequence). V shed 4 bases and J 4 bases; nucleotides not matched to a gene: 9. The CDR3 DNA reads as TGTGCCAGCAGCCTTAGACAGGGGCGGACTTACGAGCAGTACTTC. Amino acid sequence: CASSLRQGRTYEQYF.

V is TRBV27 and J is TRBJ2-7; TRBD2 matches 9 bases. From germline, CDR1 is MNHEY and CDR2 SMNVEV (reference sequence). This CDR3 contains 16 residues. The V gene end was trimmed by 5 bases and the J gene end by 2 bases; junction bases not matched to a gene: 10. The CDR3 nucleotides read TGTGCCAGCAGTCCCACAGCGGGGGGCCTCCCCTACGAGCAGTACTTC. Protein sequence: CASSPTAGGLPYEQYF.

The chain carries TRBV24-1 and TRBJ2-3, with D perhaps matching TRBD1 (6 bases). The CDR3 is 15 residues long. Trimming took 3 bases from V and 3 from J, leaving 12 bases between them. CDR1 is KGHDR and CDR2 is SFDVKD in the germline V gene. The CDR3 nucleotides are TGTGCCACCAGTGATGGACAGCTCGCTACAGATACGCAGTATTTT. Translation gives CATSDGQLATDTQYF.

This sequence joins TRBV25-1 and TRBJ2-7; the match to TRBD1 covers 9 bases. Germline CDR1 is MGHDK and CDR2 is SYGVNS. V shed 7 bases, J shed 1 base, and the junction held 5 bases outside the gene matches. CDR3 length: 14 amino acids. CDR3 coding DNA: TGTGCCAGCAACCGACAGGGGGTATCCTACGAGCAGTACTTC. Protein: CASNRQGVSYEQYF.

CDR3 nucleotides: TGTGCCAGCAGCCCAGCGGATACGCAGTATTTT. It codes for CASSPADTQYF. This sequence joins TRBV7-2 and TRBJ2-3; no definite D call. Trimming stripped 5 bases from V and 6 bases from J, with 6 bases between. Germline assignment: CDR1 SGHTA and CDR2 FQGNSA. The CDR3 totals 11 residues.

J is TRBJ1-3 and V is TRBV19; a weak D match, TRBD1 (5 bases). The CDR3 runs to 19 residues. Trimming took 11 bases from V and 1 from J, leaving 30 bases between them. Germline V CDR1 and CDR2: LNHDA, SQIVND (reference sequence). CDR3 DNA: TGTGCCTCTGTTAAAAGGGTTTACAGCATCAAGGGGTCTGGAAACACCATATATTTT. Protein product: CASVKRVYSIKGSGNTIYF.

This clone has only a few counts. This chain joins TRBV6-4 and TRBJ1-6; 9 nucleotides align to TRBD1. Trimming removed 0 bases from V and 10 bases from J; junction bases left unmatched: 4. The germline V gene encodes CDR1 MRHNA and CDR2 SNTAGT. The CDR3 is made up of 15 amino acids. This CDR3 is CASSDSTGGGSPLHF. The CDR3 DNA reads as TGTGCCAGCAGTGACTCGACAGGGGGAGGATCACCCCTCCACTTT.

V and J are TRBV28 and TRBJ1-1, with a possible D match to TRBD1 (5 bases). CDR1 is MDHEN and CDR2 is SYDVKM in the germline V gene. The CDR3 is made up of 14 amino acids. Trimming took 6 bases from V and 7 from J, leaving 18 bases between them. The CDR3 bases are TGTGCCAGCAGCACCGGGGCCGGGAGGGGTGAAGCTTTCTTT. As protein: CASSTGAGRGEAFF.

The genes are TRBV7-8 and TRBJ1-5, with D possibly TRBD1 on 6 matching bases. This CDR3 is built from 14 residues. V lost 6 bases and J 3 bases, leaving 12 bases between the germline ends. Per germline, CDR1 SGHVS and CDR2 FQNEAQ. The CDR3 sequence: CASSPNRANQPQHF. The CDR3 region has the DNA TGTGCCAGCAGTCCTAACAGGGCCAATCAGCCCCAGCATTTT.

The CDR3 coding sequence is TGTGCCAGCACCCCTTCCGGGACTAGCGGCTACGAGCAGTACTTC. It encodes CASTPSGTSGYEQYF. The rearrangement joins TRBV7-2 to TRBJ2-7, with TRBD2 identical over 11 bases. The trim removed 7 bases at V and 3 bases at J, leaving 8 bases unmatched. CDR1 SGHTA and CDR2 FQGNSA come from the germline V gene. The CDR3 runs to 15 residues.

The genes are TRBV9 and TRBJ2-7; TRBD1 aligns across 10 bases. Germline values: CDR1 SGDLS, CDR2 YYNGEE. V dropped 3 bases and J dropped 5; count of bases not matched to a gene: 8. The CDR3 spans 15 residues. The CDR3, as DNA: TGTGCCAGCAGCGATTCAGGGGGACAGGGGCACGAGCAGTACTTC. Translating it yields CASSDSGGQGHEQYF.

The rearrangement uses TRBV13 and TRBJ2-7; the match to TRBD1 covers 7 bases. The germline V gene has CDR1 PRHDT and CDR2 FYEKMQ (reference sequence). After removal of 5 bases from V and 0 bases from J, the junction contained 10 bases not matched to a gene. The CDR3 sequence is 16 residues long. DNA for the CDR3: TGTGCCAGCAGCGGCAGGGACAGCCTCACCTCCTACGAGCAGTACTTC. Protein product: CASSGRDSLTSYEQYF.

The rearrangement joins TRBV5-5 to TRBJ1-6; D not resolved. In germline, CDR1 is SGHKS, CDR2 YYEKEE (reference sequence). The CDR3 covers 13 residues. V lost 7 bases and J lost 11, with 16 bases in between. CDR3 sequence reads: CASFVRNGPPLHF. The CDR3 nucleotides are TGTGCCAGCTTTGTCCGCAATGGCCCACCCCTCCACTTT.

The sample holds one count of this clone. The chain links TRBV6-2 or TRBV6-3 to TRBJ1-1; 11 nucleotides align to TRBD1. The CDR3 extends over 14 amino acids. CDR1 MNHEY and CDR2 SVGEGT come from the germline V gene. The V and J ends lost 5 bases and 6 bases, in that order; junction bases with no gene match: 5. The CDR3 sequence: CASSRGQGVSEAFF. The CDR3 DNA reads TGTGCCAGCAGTCGGGGACAGGGGGTTTCTGAAGCTTTCTTT.

The chain recombines TRBV12-3 or TRBV12-4 with TRBJ2-5; 8 nucleotides align to TRBD2. V was clipped by 3 bases and J by 8 bases; unmatched bases: 5. The CDR3 spans 13 residues. Here the CDR3 reads CASSLIGRATQYF. As DNA, the CDR3 is TGTGCCAGCAGTTTGATCGGGAGGGCTACCCAGTACTTC.

The chain joins TRBV11-1 to TRBJ2-7; the D is unclear. Trimming took 1 base from V and 1 from J, leaving 8 bases between them. Germline V gives CDR1 SGHAT, CDR2 FQDESV (reference sequence). CDR3 length: 14 amino acids. The CDR3 DNA follows: TGTGCCAGCAGCTTAGTAACAGATTCCTACGAGCAGTACTTC. This sequence encodes CASSLVTDSYEQYF.

The rearrangement uses TRBV4-1 and TRBJ2-5, with 9 nucleotides matching TRBD1. The trim removed 1 base at V and 4 bases at J, leaving 7 bases unmatched. Germline CDR1 reads MGHRA; CDR2 reads YSYEKL. CDR3 length: 16 amino acids. As DNA, the CDR3 is TGCGCCAGCAGCCAAGCCGGGACAGGGATACGAGAGACCCAGTACTTC. It encodes CASSQAGTGIRETQYF.

The CDR3 region is CASSQDRGLAYEQYF. The CDR3, as DNA: TGTGCCAGCAGCCAGGACAGGGGGCTAGCCTACGAGCAGTACTTC. The genes are TRBV14 and TRBJ2-7, with TRBD1 matching 11 bases. V lost 3 bases and J lost 2; bases outside the gene matches: 3. In germline, CDR1 is SGHDN, CDR2 FVKESK. CDR3 length: 15 amino acids.

This clone appeared a single time. This rearrangement joins TRBV7-2 to TRBJ2-1; 10 nucleotides match TRBD2. Losses at the gene ends were 5 bases for V and 0 bases for J; bases not matched to a gene: 7. In germline, CDR1 is SGHTA, CDR2 FQGNSA. This CDR3 is built from 17 residues. In nucleotides, the CDR3 is TGTGCCAGCAGCACAAGACTAGCGGGCCTCTCCTACAATGAGCAGTTCTTC. Its protein product is CASSTRLAGLSYNEQFF.

This chain links TRBV19 with TRBJ1-1; D might be TRBD1 (5 bases). The CDR3 consists of 14 residues. Trimming took 4 bases from V and 8 from J, leaving 17 bases between them. Germline V gene lookup returns CDR1 LNHDA and CDR2 SQIVND (reference sequence). The DNA for the CDR3 is TGTGCCAGTAGTACCCTGACAGACACCCTCGAAGCTTTCTTT. Residues: CASSTLTDTLEAFF.

The chain employs TRBV28 and TRBJ2-5, with 10 bases that match TRBD2. V lost 2 bases, J lost 1 base, and 7 bases stayed unmatched. Per the germline V gene, CDR1 is MDHEN and CDR2 is SYDVKM. The CDR3 is 17 residues long. The CDR3, as DNA: TGTGCCAGCAGTTTACTAGCGGGAGACGGCCTCCAAGAGACCCAGTACTTC. Its translation is CASSLLAGDGLQETQYF.

For this clone: The junction differs from germline at one of its ends, possibly a read error. The V and J genes are TRBV15 and TRBJ2-1; TRBD2 matches at 13 bases. Germline lookup yields CDR1 LNHNV and CDR2 YYDKDF (reference sequence). The CDR3 has 17 residues. This CDR3 is CATSRDGTSGTYNEQFF. In DNA form, the CDR3 reads TGTGCCACCAGCAGAGATGGGACTAGCGGGACCTACAATGAGCAATTCTTC.

The chain joins TRBV3-1 (or the pseudogene TRBV3-2) to TRBJ1-5, with TRBD1 matching over 8 bases. From germline, CDR1 is LGHDT and CDR2 YNNKEL (reference sequence). Unmatched junction bases numbered 6, after V lost 4 bases and J lost 4 bases. This CDR3 region has 15 residues. In DNA, the CDR3 is TGTGCCAGCAGCCTTAGGACAGGGTGGAATCAGCCCCAGCATTTT. This sequence encodes CASSLRTGWNQPQHF.

This chain connects TRBV18 to TRBJ2-7, with 12 bases that match TRBD2. Germline V gene sequence: CDR1 KGHSH, CDR2 LQKENI. The trim removed 0 bases at V and 6 bases at J, leaving 3 bases unmatched. The CDR3 runs 15 residues. This CDR3 reads CASSPPTSGRGEQYF. The DNA for the CDR3 is TGTGCCAGCTCACCACCGACTAGCGGGAGAGGCGAGCAGTACTTC.